This TCR beta chain originates from a study of T cell clusters in autoimmune cytopenias. Study in general: TRB sequencing had a median about 50,000 reads and about 2,500 distinct clonotypes per sample.

TRB rearrangements were amplified by touch-down multiplex PCR with mixed TRB-A/B primers. From its re-call of the multiplex PCR reads, TCRdb lists each CDR3 protein once, without DNA. The sample includes roughly 10,000 distinct CDR3 sequences. General study findings and limits: The T cell clusters came from computational analysis alone and lack functional validation.

The CDR3 is 14 residues long. Germline-derived CDR1 and CDR2 are SNHLY and FYNNEI. Worth noting for this clonotype: Its specificity is unknown.

TRB amplification used 250 ng of peripheral blood genomic DNA. These data were also reused for a study on T cell repertoires in aging, cancer and after chemotherapy.

The material sequenced was peripheral blood. The clonotype originates from a human donor in good health. This sequence joins TRBV2 and TRBJ2-7. CDR3 sequence reads: CASPRGPSSYEQYF.